Described below is a single T cell receptor beta chain sequence and its context. Its target is unknown. This CDR3 spans 13 amino acids. Germline loops: CDR1 MDHEN, CDR2 SYDVKM. V trimming: 5 bases; J trimming: 5 bases; junction bases outside the gene matches: 4. The record originates from a study of cytomegalovirus exposure and HLA in healthy donors. The study's findings and limits: Later analysis showed TCR association rates varying by HLA locus, highest for DRB1 and lowest for HLA-C. In terms of immune exposure information, only CMV serostatus was available.

Researchers ran the PCR with 60 Vbeta and 13 Jbeta primers. The repertoire was sequenced with immunoSEQ multiplex PCR; TCRdb's copy has only in-frame clones and lacks some. The sample includes 95,000 to 150,000 clones, 60% to 85% of them seen just once. The TCR was taken from a woman aged 40-49 years in good health and CMV-seronegative. V usage is TRBV28 and J usage is TRBJ2-5, with 8 bases identical to TRBD1. Sequencing was performed on PBMCs. CDR3 sequence reads: CASSRQGRETQYF. The CDR3 DNA sequence: TGTGCCAGCAGTCGACAGGGGAGGGAGACCCAGTACTTC.